These 32 T cell receptor beta chains were sequenced from one sample in a study of CD8+CD57+ T cells in acquired aplastic anemia. Sequencing involved patients with CD8+CD57+ cell expansion previously shown by flow cytometry. CDR3 and TCR beta VDJ profiling relied on a genomic DNA template. One entry per CDR3 protein results from TCRdb running MiXCR on the reads. The table records 190,000 or so distinct CDR3 sequences, under 50% of them present only once. Sequenced input: sorted CD4+, CD8+, or CD8+CD57+ T cells (not recorded which) from PBMCs. The receptors shown here come from a human donor with aplastic anemia.

This clonotype appeared a few times. The chain links TRBV7-2 to TRBJ1-5, with no clear D. CDR3 size: 13 residues. V was pared by 2 bases and J by 7 bases, with 9 bases between. Germline values: CDR1 SGHTA, CDR2 FQGNSA. The chain's CDR3 is CASSLSQTQPQHF. Written as DNA, the CDR3 is TGTGCCAGCAGCTTAAGTCAGACCCAGCCCCAGCATTTT. The complete variable domain, with remaining parts taken from reference TRBV7-2 and TRBJ1-5, reads GAGVSQSPSNKVTEKGKDVELRCDPISGHTALYWYRQSLGQGLEFLIYFQGNSAPDKSGLPSDRFSAERTGGSVSTLTIQRTQQEDSAVYLCASSLSQTQPQHFGDGTRLSIL.

The DNA of the CDR3 is TGTGCCAGCAGCCAAGCGGGACAGGGGTACGAGCAGTACTTC. Translation gives CASSQAGQGYEQYF. The chain uses TRBV4-2 and TRBJ2-7; 10 bases map to TRBD1. The trim removed 1 base at V and 4 bases at J, leaving 1 base unmatched. The CDR3 runs 14 residues. CDR1 and CDR2 (germline): LGHNA, YNFKEQ.

The chain recombines TRBV5-1 with TRBJ2-5; no clear D gene. The CDR3 contains 13 residues. CDR1 and CDR2 (germline): SGHRS, YFSETQ. With 4 bases removed from V and 3 bases from J, the gap between germline ends came to 10 bases. The CDR3 protein is CASSLNFEETQYF. Written as DNA, the CDR3 is TGCGCCAGCAGCCTCAACTTTGAAGAGACCCAGTACTTC. The whole variable domain, filled in from reference TRBV5-1 and TRBJ2-5, reads KAGVTQTPRYLIKTRGQQVTLSCSPISGHRSVSWYQQTPGQGLQFLFEYFSETQRNKGNFPGRFSGRQFSNSRSEMNVSTLELGDSALYLCASSLNFEETQYFGPGTRLLVL.

This clonotype occurred many times. The gene calls are TRBV19 and TRBJ2-1; a weak D match, TRBD2 (6 bases). The CDR3 runs to 15 residues. Germline CDR1 LNHDA, CDR2 SQIVND (reference sequence). V lost 4 bases and J lost 0, with 10 bases in between. CDR3 region: CASSNGLSSYNEQFF. The CDR3 DNA reads TGTGCCAGTAGTAACGGACTAAGCTCCTACAATGAGCAGTTCTTC.

The chain combines TRBV2 with TRBJ2-7; the match to TRBD1 covers 9 bases. The CDR3 is made up of 13 amino acids. V dropped 6 bases and J dropped 4; count of bases not matched to a gene: 4. Germline V CDR1 and CDR2: SNHLY, FYNNEI. The CDR3 nucleotides are TGTGCCAGCAGAGGGACAGGGAAGTACGAGCAGTACTTC. Amino acid sequence: CASRGTGKYEQYF.

Only one count was recorded for this clonotype. This chain links TRBV2 with TRBJ2-7, with TRBD2 as a possible D gene (5 bases). From germline, CDR1 is SNHLY and CDR2 FYNNEI. This CDR3 region has 15 residues. V lost 3 bases, J lost 4 bases, and 16 bases lay in between. CDR3 nucleotides: TGTGCCAGCAGTGATCGGGTTGGGAGTCCTTACGAGCAGTACTTC. It translates to CASSDRVGSPYEQYF. The full variable domain, its missing parts supplied by reference TRBV2 and TRBJ2-7, is EPEVTQTPSHQVTQMGQEVILRCVPISNHLYFYWYRQILGQKVEFLVSFYNNEISEKSEIFDDQFSVERPDGSNFTLKIRSTKLEDSAMYFCASSDRVGSPYEQYFGPGTRLTVT.

The chain links TRBV29-1 to TRBJ2-7; possibly TRBD1 for D (6 bases). V was pared by 4 bases and J by 6 bases, with 16 bases between. The CDR3 is made up of 13 amino acids. The germline gives CDR1 SQVTM, CDR2 ANQGSEA. The CDR3 reads CSVGDNWKGEQYF. The CDR3 DNA reads TGCAGCGTTGGGGACAATTGGAAGGGCGAGCAGTACTTC.

This clonotype showed up many times. This CDR3 is CASRKDRAGSPLHF. The CDR3 region has the DNA TGTGCCAGCAGAAAAGACAGGGCTGGATCACCCCTCCACTTT. This sequence joins TRBV7-2 and TRBJ1-6, with 7 bases aligning to TRBD1. Germline lookup yields CDR1 SGHTA and CDR2 FQGNSA. V lost 6 bases to trimming and J lost 10 bases; unmatched junction nucleotides: 9. The CDR3 is 14 amino acids.

This chain uses TRBV6-5 with TRBJ1-3; maybe TRBD1 (5 bases). Germline V CDR1 and CDR2: MNHEY, SVGAGI. V shed 8 bases and J shed 0 bases, with 11 bases lying between them. The CDR3 is 14 amino acids. CDR3 DNA: TGTGCCAGCCCTACCGGGGGCTCTGGAAACACCATATATTTT. Encoded protein: CASPTGGSGNTIYF.

This clonotype was detected a few times. This may be a read error, as it is one base from a much larger clone. The chain links TRBV12-3 or TRBV12-4 to TRBJ2-5; D is possibly TRBD2 (5 bases). The CDR3 totals 14 residues. The CDR3 is CASSQRTRGETRYF. The CDR3, as DNA: TGTGCCAGCAGTCAACGGACTCGCGGAGAGACCCGGTACTTC.

The chain links TRBV7-2 to TRBJ1-1; the D gene is possibly TRBD1 (5 bases). The germline V and J ends were trimmed by 4 bases and 3 bases, with 12 bases remaining between them. The CDR3 is 14 residues long. CDR1 SGHTA and CDR2 FQGNSA come from the germline V gene. CDR3 sequence reads: CASSSGRLDTEAFF. CDR3 nucleotide sequence: TGTGCCAGCAGCTCAGGGAGATTGGACACTGAAGCTTTCTTT.

This clonotype was seen many times. The chain couples TRBV18 to TRBJ2-1; D might be TRBD1 (5 bases). CDR3 length: 12 residues. The V end was cut by 4 bases, the J end by 7 bases, with 8 bases between. The germline CDR1 and CDR2 sequences are KGHSH and LQKENI. CDR3 sequence reads: CASSRAGNEQFF. The CDR3 nucleotides are TGTGCCAGCTCACGTGCAGGGAATGAGCAGTTCTTC.

The chain links TRBV15 to TRBJ1-6; TRBD1 matches at 9 bases. Germline V gene data show CDR1 as LNHNV and CDR2 as YYDKDF (reference sequence). The CDR3 length is 14 residues. V gave up 6 bases and J gave up 10 bases; unmatched junction bases: 7. CDR3 loop: CATRGDRERSPLHF. For the CDR3, the DNA is TGTGCCACCAGGGGGGACAGGGAACGATCACCCCTCCACTTT.

This sequence joins TRBV6-4 and TRBJ2-1, with D perhaps assigned TRBD1 or TRBD2 (5 bases each). This CDR3 is 14 amino acids long. The V end was cut by 6 bases, the J end by 7 bases, with 16 bases between. Per germline, CDR1 MRHNA and CDR2 SNTAGT. In DNA, the CDR3 is TGTGCCAGCAGCCTCCGGGACGGCGGAAATGAGCAGTTCTTC. Protein: CASSLRDGGNEQFF.

Many counts were recorded for this clonotype. CDR3 region: CASSPGGRRDYGYTF. Here the CDR3 DNA reads TGTGCCAGCAGCCCCGGTGGTCGGAGGGACTATGGCTACACCTTC. This chain links TRBV7-8 with TRBJ1-2; the D is unclear. The V gene's germline CDR1 is SGHVS and CDR2 FQNEAQ. This CDR3 is 15 amino acids long. V lost 5 bases, J lost 3 bases, and 16 bases lay in between.

This CDR3 reads CSVESGTRTGELFF. In DNA form, the CDR3 reads TGCAGCGTTGAATCTGGGACTCGCACCGGGGAGCTGTTTTTT. This sequence joins TRBV29-1 and TRBJ2-2, with a tentative D call TRBD2 (6 bases). CDR1 SQVTM and CDR2 ANQGSEA come from the germline V gene. With 2 bases removed from V and 4 bases from J, the gap between germline ends came to 11 bases. The CDR3 spans 14 residues.

The chain has TRBV5-1 and TRBJ2-2, with unresolved D. CDR1 is SGHRS, CDR2 YFSETQ, per germline. V lost 5 bases, J lost 0 bases, and 20 bases lay in between. The CDR3 sequence is 18 residues long. The DNA for the CDR3 is TGCGCCAGCAGAAACATTGCTTGGTCGAGAACGAACACCGGGGAGCTGTTTTTT. Its protein is CASRNIAWSRTNTGELFF. The full variable domain, in which reference TRBV5-1 and TRBJ2-2 provide the parts outside the CDR3, is KAGVTQTPRYLIKTRGQQVTLSCSPISGHRSVSWYQQTPGQGLQFLFEYFSETQRNKGNFPGRFSGRQFSNSRSEMNVSTLELGDSALYLCASRNIAWSRTNTGELFFGEGSRLTVL.

Many counts were recorded for this clonotype. The gene calls are TRBV24-1 and TRBJ1-2; 8 bases match TRBD1. Trimming removed 3 bases from V and 8 bases from J; junction bases left unmatched: 4. The CDR3 has 13 amino acids. The V gene's germline CDR1 is KGHDR and CDR2 SFDVKD. The CDR3 loop reads CATSDRSGGGYTF. For the CDR3, the DNA is TGTGCCACCAGTGATCGGTCAGGGGGCGGCTACACCTTC.

This clonotype was picked up a small number of times. The chain combines TRBV7-9 with TRBJ2-7; 9 nucleotides agree with TRBD1. V gave up 5 bases and J gave up 7 bases; unmatched junction bases: 9. CDR1 and CDR2 from the germline V gene are SEHNR and FQNEAQ (reference sequence). The CDR3 is 14 amino acids. The CDR3 spells CASSHRDRVGEQYF. In DNA form, the CDR3 reads TGTGCCAGCAGCCACCGGGACAGGGTTGGGGAGCAGTACTTC. Full variable domain (missing parts from reference TRBV7-9 and TRBJ2-7): DTGVSQNPRHKITKRGQNVTFRCDPISEHNRLYWYRQTLGQGPEFLTYFQNEAQLEKSRLLSDRFSAERPKGSFSTLEIQRTEQGDSAMYLCASSHRDRVGEQYFGPGTRLTVT.

J is TRBJ2-7 and V is TRBV20-1; 11 nucleotides line up with TRBD2. V gave up 0 bases and J gave up 3 bases; unmatched junction bases: 4. Germline CDR1 DFQATT, CDR2 SNEGSKA (reference sequence). CDR3 length equals 15 residues. The CDR3 loop reads CSARDTSGSGYEQYF. CDR3 DNA: TGCAGTGCTAGAGATACTAGCGGGAGTGGCTACGAGCAGTACTTC.

This clonotype was picked up one time. An end of the junction differs from the germline gene, which may be a read error. V usage is TRBV10-3 and J usage is TRBJ2-3; D possibly corresponds to TRBD2 (5 bases). The germline gives CDR1 ENHRY, CDR2 SYGVKD. This CDR3 region has 15 residues. The CDR3 DNA follows: TGTGCCACCAGTGAGGCCGGGATCCTCACAGATACGCAGTATTTT. Translated: CATSEAGILTDTQYF.

This clonotype was counted a few times. The chain links TRBV15 to TRBJ2-2; 10 bases line up with TRBD1. The V segment lost 9 bases and the J segment 3 bases; nucleotides outside the gene matches: 7. The CDR3 extends over 15 amino acids. From germline, CDR1 is LNHNV and CDR2 YYDKDF (reference sequence). CDR3 amino acids: CATRTGTGDTGELFF. The CDR3 DNA reads as TGTGCCACAAGAACCGGGACAGGGGACACCGGGGAGCTGTTTTTT. The full variable domain, rest sourced from reference TRBV15 and TRBJ2-2, is DAMVIQNPRYQVTQFGKPVTLSCSQTLNHNVMYWYQQKSSQAPKLLFHYYDKDFNNEADTPDNFQSRRPNTSFCFLDIRSPGLGDTAMYLCATRTGTGDTGELFFGEGSRLTVL.

This clonotype was detected many times. Written as DNA, the CDR3 is TGTGCCAGCAGCTTTGCGGGGGAAGAGACCCAGTACTTC. Residues: CASSFAGEETQYF. This chain uses TRBV7-2 with TRBJ2-5; TRBD2 matches 7 bases. V was clipped by 3 bases and J by 3 bases; unmatched bases: 1. The CDR3 contains 13 residues. Germline loops: CDR1 SGHTA, CDR2 FQGNSA. The variable domain in full, with the rest retrieved from reference TRBV7-2 and TRBJ2-5, is GAGVSQSPSNKVTEKGKDVELRCDPISGHTALYWYRQSLGQGLEFLIYFQGNSAPDKSGLPSDRFSAERTGGSVSTLTIQRTQQEDSAVYLCASSFAGEETQYFGPGTRLLVL.

This clonotype was detected a few times. V is TRBV7-3 and J is TRBJ2-7, with D hard to call. This CDR3 contains 13 residues. V was pared by 5 bases and J by 0 bases, with 8 bases between. The germline CDR1 and CDR2 sequences are SGHTA and FQGTGA. The chain's CDR3 is CASSMDVSYEQYF. The CDR3 bases are TGTGCCAGCAGCATGGACGTCTCCTACGAGCAGTACTTC.

This clonotype was detected many times. The chain links TRBV7-2 to TRBJ2-2; TRBD2 matches at 16 bases. The CDR3 extends over 19 amino acids. In germline, CDR1 is SGHTA, CDR2 FQGNSA. J gave up 3 bases and V 0 bases, and 4 bases lay outside the gene matches. Here the CDR3 reads CASSLARGLAGGDTGELFF. CDR3 DNA: TGTGCCAGCAGCTTAGCCCGGGGACTAGCGGGGGGGGACACCGGGGAGCTGTTTTTT.

This clonotype was seen only a few times. A junction boundary mismatches the germline segment, possibly from a read error. This chain connects TRBV7-4 to TRBJ2-3, with D maybe TRBD2 (5 bases). Germline lookup yields CDR1 SGHVT and CDR2 SQSDAQ. This CDR3 is 11 amino acids long. The CDR3 nucleotides are TGCGCCAGCGGCCATACCGGTACGCAGTATTTT. This gives the protein CASGHTGTQYF.

There are a few counts of this clonotype. The chain uses TRBV7-9 and TRBJ1-2; no firm D call. Trimming removed 2 bases at V and 4 bases at J, with 8 bases between. The CDR3 has 13 residues. Germline values: CDR1 SEHNR, CDR2 FQNEAQ (reference sequence). CDR3 coding DNA: TGTGCCAGCAGCTTACCAGTGGCCTATGGCTACACCTTC. This encodes CASSLPVAYGYTF.

The V gene is TRBV29-1, the J gene TRBJ1-1; D gene ambiguous. CDR1 is SQVTM, CDR2 ANQGSEA, per germline. The CDR3 is 12 residues long. Trimming cost V 3 bases and J 0 bases, with 5 bases left between them. CDR3 region: CSVEALNTEAFF. CDR3 bases: TGCAGCGTTGAGGCACTGAACACTGAAGCTTTCTTT.

This clonotype was found many times. This rearrangement joins TRBV19 to TRBJ1-5; D remains ambiguous. Germline-derived CDR1 and CDR2 are LNHDA and SQIVND (reference sequence). The length of the CDR3 is 13 residues. Trimming took 3 bases from V and 6 from J, leaving 9 bases between them. The CDR3 reads CASSMTTGQPQHF. The CDR3 DNA follows: TGTGCCAGTAGTATGACTACCGGTCAGCCCCAGCATTTT.

Only one count was recorded for this clonotype. The chain is built from TRBV6-1 and TRBJ2-7, with 8 bases lining up with TRBD1. The CDR3 totals 12 residues. Germline CDR1 reads MNHNS; CDR2 reads SASEGT. The V gene end was trimmed by 2 bases and the J gene end by 6 bases; junction bases not matched to a gene: 0. CDR3 in DNA: TGTGCCAGCAGTGAACAGGGGGCCGAGCAGTACTTC. Translating gives CASSEQGAEQYF.

Comment on this clonotype: The CDR3 does not close with the conserved phenylalanine or tryptophan, likely indicating a read error. The V gene is TRBV7-8, the J gene TRBJ1-1; no definite D call. The CDR3 covers 15 residues. Trimming removed 5 bases at V and 1 base at J, with 14 bases between. Germline CDR1 is SGHVS and CDR2 is FQNEAQ. This chain's CDR3 is CASSRTGPSNTEAFS. In nucleotides, the CDR3 is TGTGCCAGCAGCAGGACTGGACCATCGAACACTGAAGCTTTCTCT.

The chain links TRBV9 to TRBJ1-2; D may be TRBD1 (5 bases). V lost 0 bases and J 7 bases, leaving 13 bases between the germline ends. Germline lookup yields CDR1 SGDLS and CDR2 YYNGEE. The CDR3 loop spans 14 amino acids. The CDR3 spells CASSVGPDGGGYTF. In DNA, the CDR3 is TGTGCCAGCAGCGTAGGCCCAGATGGGGGTGGCTACACCTTC.